This T cell receptor beta chain was obtained from a study of brain T cells in children with intractable seizures. Regarding the study as a whole: Clones missing pre-surgery may reflect undersampling of that blood sample.

Time point of the sample: blood from clinic visit 5 months post-surgery; TSC patient then seizure free. Sequencing was limited to surgery cases with top T cell transcript signatures in brain tissue. At least one anti-epileptic drug was given before surgery. V was cut by 5 bases and J by 5 bases, with 13 bases left in between. The germline V gene has CDR1 SGHVS and CDR2 FNYEAQ. The CDR3 is 14 amino acids. With respect to this clone: Its antigen is still unknown.

The repertoire was sequenced with immunoSEQ multiplex PCR; TCRdb's copy has only in-frame clones and lacks some. The sample lists around 340,000 clones; over 85% were seen once. This TCR was recovered from a boy under two years old with tuberous sclerosis and intractable seizures. Source: peripheral blood, taken 4 to 6 months after surgery. V and J are TRBV7-6 and TRBJ2-1; D perhaps matches TRBD2 (6 bases). The CDR3 loop is CASSLRGGNNEQFF. CDR3 DNA: TGTGCCAGCAGCCTCCGAGGAGGGAACAATGAGCAGTTCTTC.